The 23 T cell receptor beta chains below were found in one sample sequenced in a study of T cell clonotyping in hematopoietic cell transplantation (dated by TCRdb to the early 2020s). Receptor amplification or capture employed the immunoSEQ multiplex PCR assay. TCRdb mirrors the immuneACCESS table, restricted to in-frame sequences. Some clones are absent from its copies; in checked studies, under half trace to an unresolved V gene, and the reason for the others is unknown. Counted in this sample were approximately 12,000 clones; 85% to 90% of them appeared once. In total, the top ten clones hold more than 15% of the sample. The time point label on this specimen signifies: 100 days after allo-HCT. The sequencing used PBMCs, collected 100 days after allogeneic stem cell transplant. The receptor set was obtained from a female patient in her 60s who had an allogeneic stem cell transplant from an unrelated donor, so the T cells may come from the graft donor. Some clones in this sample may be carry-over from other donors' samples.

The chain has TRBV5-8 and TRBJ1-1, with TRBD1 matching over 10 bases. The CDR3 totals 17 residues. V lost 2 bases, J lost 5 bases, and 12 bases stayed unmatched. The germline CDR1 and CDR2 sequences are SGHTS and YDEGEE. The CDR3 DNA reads TGTGCCAGCAGCTTACTAATGACAGGGGGCAGGAGAACTGAAGCTTTCTTT. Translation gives CASSLLMTGGRRTEAFF.

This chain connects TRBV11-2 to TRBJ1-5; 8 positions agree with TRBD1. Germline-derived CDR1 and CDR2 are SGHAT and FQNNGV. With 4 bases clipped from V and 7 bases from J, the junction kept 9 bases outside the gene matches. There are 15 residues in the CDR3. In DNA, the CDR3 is TGTGCCAGCAGCTCGATCCAGGGGGCCCGGCAGCCCCAGCATTTT. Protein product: CASSSIQGARQPQHF.

The DNA for the CDR3 is TGTGCCAGCAGGGGACAGTTCCCCTCCTACGAGCAGTACTTC. Translating gives CASRGQFPSYEQYF. The rearrangement links TRBV28 to TRBJ2-7, with TRBD1 matching 7 bases. The ends lost 6 bases at V and 0 bases at J; junction bases unmatched: 5. This CDR3 is 14 amino acids long. Per the germline V gene, CDR1 is MDHEN and CDR2 is SYDVKM. Together with reference TRBV28 and TRBJ2-7, the CDR3 gives the full variable domain: DVKVTQSSRYLVKRTGEKVFLECVQDMDHENMFWYRQDPGLGLRLIYFSYDVKMKEKGDIPEGYSVSREKKERFSLILESASTNQTSMYLCASRGQFPSYEQYFGPGTRLTVT.

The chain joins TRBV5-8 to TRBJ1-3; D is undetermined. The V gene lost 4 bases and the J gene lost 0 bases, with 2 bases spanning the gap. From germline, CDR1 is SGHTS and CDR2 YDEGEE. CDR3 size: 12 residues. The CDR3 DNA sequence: TGTGCCAGCAGCGGCTCTGGAAACACCATATATTTT. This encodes CASSGSGNTIYF.

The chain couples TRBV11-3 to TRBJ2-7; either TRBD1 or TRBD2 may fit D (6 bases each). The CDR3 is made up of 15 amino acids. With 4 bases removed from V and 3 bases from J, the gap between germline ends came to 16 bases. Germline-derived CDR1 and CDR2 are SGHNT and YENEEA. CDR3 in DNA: TGTGCCAGCAGCTCCTCTGGAGGGGGATTCTACGAGCAGTACTTC. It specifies CASSSSGGGFYEQYF.

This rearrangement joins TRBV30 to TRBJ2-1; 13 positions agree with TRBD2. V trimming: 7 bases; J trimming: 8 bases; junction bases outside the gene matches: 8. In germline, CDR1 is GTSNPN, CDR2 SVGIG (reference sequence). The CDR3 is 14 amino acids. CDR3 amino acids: CAFSGTSGNYEQFF. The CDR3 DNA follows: TGTGCCTTCTCCGGGACTAGCGGGAATTATGAGCAGTTCTTC.

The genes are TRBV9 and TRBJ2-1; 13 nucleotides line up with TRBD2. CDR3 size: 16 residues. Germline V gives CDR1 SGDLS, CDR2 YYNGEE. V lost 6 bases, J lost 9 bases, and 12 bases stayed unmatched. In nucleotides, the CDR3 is TGTGCCAGCACCATTGGACTAGCGGGAGAGCTGGGTGAGCAGTTCTTC. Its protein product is CASTIGLAGELGEQFF.

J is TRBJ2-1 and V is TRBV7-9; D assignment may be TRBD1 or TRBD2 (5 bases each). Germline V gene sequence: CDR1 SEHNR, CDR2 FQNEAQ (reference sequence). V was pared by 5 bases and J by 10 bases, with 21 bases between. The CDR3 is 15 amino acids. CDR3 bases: TGTGCCAGCAGCCGAGCCGGGACCCCGGGCAGGGAGCAGTTCTTC. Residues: CASSRAGTPGREQFF.

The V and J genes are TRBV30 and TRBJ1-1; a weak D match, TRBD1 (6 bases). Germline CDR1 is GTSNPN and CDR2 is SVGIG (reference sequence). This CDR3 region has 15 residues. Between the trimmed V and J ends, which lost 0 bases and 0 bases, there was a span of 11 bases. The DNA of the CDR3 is TGTGCCTGGAGTGTACTCGGGGGCTTGAACACTGAAGCTTTCTTT. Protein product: CAWSVLGGLNTEAFF.

CDR3 nucleotide sequence: TGTGCCAGCAGCTTGTCCGTGCAGAGGAACACTGAAGCTTTCTTT. Its translation is CASSLSVQRNTEAFF. The chain is built from TRBV7-2 and TRBJ1-1; D is undetermined. The CDR3 consists of 15 residues. Germline V lookup: CDR1 SGHTA, CDR2 FQGNSA. V shed 3 bases and J shed 1 base, with 12 bases lying between them.

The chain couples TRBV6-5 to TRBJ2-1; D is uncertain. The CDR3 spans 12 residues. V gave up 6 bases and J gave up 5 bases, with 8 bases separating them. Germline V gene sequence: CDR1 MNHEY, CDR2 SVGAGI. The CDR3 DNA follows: TGTGCCAGCAGCCCACCCGACAATGAGCAGTTCTTC. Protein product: CASSPPDNEQFF.

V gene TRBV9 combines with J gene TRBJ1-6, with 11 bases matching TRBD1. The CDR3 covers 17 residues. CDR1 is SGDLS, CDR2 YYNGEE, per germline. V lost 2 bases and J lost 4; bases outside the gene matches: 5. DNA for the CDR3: TGTGCCAGCAGCGTCGGGACAGGGGGACCTTATAATTCACCCCTCCACTTT. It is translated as CASSVGTGGPYNSPLHF.

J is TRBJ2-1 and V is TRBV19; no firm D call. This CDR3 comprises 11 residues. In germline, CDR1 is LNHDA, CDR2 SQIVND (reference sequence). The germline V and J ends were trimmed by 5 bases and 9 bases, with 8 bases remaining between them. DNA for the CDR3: TGTGCCAGTAGTCTTGGGCGTGAGCAGTTCTTC. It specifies CASSLGREQFF. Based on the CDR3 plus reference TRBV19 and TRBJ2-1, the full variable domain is DGGITQSPKYLFRKEGQNVTLSCEQNLNHDAMYWYRQDPGQGLRLIYYSQIVNDFQKGDIAEGYSVSREKKESFPLTVTSAQKNPTAFYLCASSLGREQFFGPGTRLTVL.

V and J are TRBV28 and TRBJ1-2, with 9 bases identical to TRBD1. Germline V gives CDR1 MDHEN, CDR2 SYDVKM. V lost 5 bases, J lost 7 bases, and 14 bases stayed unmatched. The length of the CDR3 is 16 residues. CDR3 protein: CASSPGTGQMVIGYTF. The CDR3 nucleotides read TGTGCCAGCAGTCCCGGGACAGGGCAAATGGTTATTGGCTACACCTTC.

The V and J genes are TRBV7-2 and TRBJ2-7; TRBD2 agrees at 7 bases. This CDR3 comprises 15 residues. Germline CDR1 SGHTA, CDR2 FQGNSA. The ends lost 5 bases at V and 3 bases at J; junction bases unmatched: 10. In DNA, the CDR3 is TGTGCCAGCAGCCAAGGCGGGGGAACCCTCTACGAGCAGTACTTC. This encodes CASSQGGGTLYEQYF.

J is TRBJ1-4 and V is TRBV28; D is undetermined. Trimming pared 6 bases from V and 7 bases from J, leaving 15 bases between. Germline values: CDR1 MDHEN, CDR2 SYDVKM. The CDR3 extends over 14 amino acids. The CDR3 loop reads CASSTNRVPEKLFF. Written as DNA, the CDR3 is TGTGCCAGCAGCACAAATCGTGTTCCTGAAAAACTGTTTTTT.

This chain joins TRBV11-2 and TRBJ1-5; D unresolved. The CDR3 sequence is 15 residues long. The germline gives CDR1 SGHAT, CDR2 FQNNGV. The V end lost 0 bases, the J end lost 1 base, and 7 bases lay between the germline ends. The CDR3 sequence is CASSLDPNSNQPQHF. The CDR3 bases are TGTGCCAGCAGCTTAGACCCCAACAGCAATCAGCCCCAGCATTTT.

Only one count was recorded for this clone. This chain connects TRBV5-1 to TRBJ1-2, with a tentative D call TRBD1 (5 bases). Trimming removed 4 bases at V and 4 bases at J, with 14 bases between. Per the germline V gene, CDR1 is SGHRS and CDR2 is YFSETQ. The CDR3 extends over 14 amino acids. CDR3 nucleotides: TGCGCCAGCAGCCCGGAGGGGACCCGCTATGGCTACACCTTC. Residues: CASSPEGTRYGYTF.

The CDR3 sequence: CASSLTSRVQETQYF. CDR3 nucleotide sequence: TGTGCCAGCAGCTTGACTAGCCGGGTCCAAGAGACCCAGTACTTC. This chain uses TRBV7-9 with TRBJ2-5; 7 bases are shared with TRBD2. Germline V gene sequence: CDR1 SEHNR, CDR2 FQNEAQ (reference sequence). Losses at the gene ends were 3 bases for V and 1 base for J; bases not matched to a gene: 5. This CDR3 comprises 15 residues. The complete variable domain, with remaining parts taken from reference TRBV7-9 and TRBJ2-5, reads DTGVSQNPRHKITKRGQNVTFRCDPISEHNRLYWYRQTLGQGPEFLTYFQNEAQLEKSRLLSDRFSAERPKGSFSTLEIQRTEQGDSAMYLCASSLTSRVQETQYFGPGTRLLVL.

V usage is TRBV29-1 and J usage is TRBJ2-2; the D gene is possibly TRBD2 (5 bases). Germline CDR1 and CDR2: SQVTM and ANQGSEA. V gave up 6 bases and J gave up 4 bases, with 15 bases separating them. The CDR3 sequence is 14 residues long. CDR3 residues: CSVSRDLATGELFF. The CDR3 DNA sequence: TGCAGCGTGAGCCGGGATCTGGCCACCGGGGAGCTGTTTTTT.

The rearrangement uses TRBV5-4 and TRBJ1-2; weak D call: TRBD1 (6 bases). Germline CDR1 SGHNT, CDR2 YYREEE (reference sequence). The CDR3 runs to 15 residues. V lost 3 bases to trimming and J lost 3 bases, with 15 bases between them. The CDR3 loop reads CASSSRDTTHYGYTF. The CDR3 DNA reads TGTGCCAGCAGCTCTCGGGACACTACACACTATGGCTACACCTTC.

DNA for the CDR3: TGCGCCAGCAGCCAAGAAAGTAGGTCCTCAGCGGAAGCTTTCTTT. Translation: CASSQESRSSAEAFF. This chain links TRBV4-3 with TRBJ1-1, with unresolved D. V dropped 0 bases and J dropped 8 bases, with 16 bases sitting between them. Germline CDR1 is LGHNA and CDR2 is YSLEER. CDR3 length equals 15 residues.

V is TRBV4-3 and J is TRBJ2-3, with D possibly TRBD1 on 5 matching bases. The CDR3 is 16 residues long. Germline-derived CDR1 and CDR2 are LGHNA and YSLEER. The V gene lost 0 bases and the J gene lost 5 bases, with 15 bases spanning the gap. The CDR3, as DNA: TGCGCCAGCAGCCAAGATAACAGGCGTTTAGGAGATACGCAGTATTTT. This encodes CASSQDNRRLGDTQYF.